The TCR beta chain under discussion was sequenced for a study of T-cell memory formation after mild COVID-19. A single record per CDR3 protein comes from TCRdb applying MiXCR to the 5' RACE reads. In the table there are tens of thousands of distinct CDR3 sequences, 7.4% of which are singletons. Germline CDR1 and CDR2: DFQATT and SNEGSKA (reference sequence). V was shortened by 7 bases and J by 5 bases, with 13 bases between the two germline ends. This CDR3 is built from 12 residues. Study-level results: Researchers found some responding clones in pre-infection memory, a sign that cross-reactive memory joined. CD4/CD8 balance held among clones contracting day 15 to 85, and later expanders leaned CD4+.

Many counts were recorded for this clonotype. The antigen remains undetermined. The clonotype comes from an adult woman who had mild COVID-19 (a few samples of this study predate the infection). Cell type and time point are not known. The rearrangement links TRBV20-1 to TRBJ2-3; D not certain. What was sequenced was PBMCs or a T cell subset sorted from them (not recorded which). CDR3 DNA: TGCAGTGTTTCTCGAGGCGGAGATACGCAGTATTTT. Protein product: CSVSRGGDTQYF.